This TCR beta chain appears in the sequencing data of a study of beta chain features in type 1 diabetes. This clone was recorded a few times. Its antigen is currently unknown. Reverse transcribing all isolated RNA meant expressed TCRB transcripts were sequenced. This table comes from immunoSEQ multiplex PCR, and its TCRdb copy is limited to in-frame clones, with some not included. This table has about half a million clones, about an eighth appearing once. The study, taken as a whole, reports: Patients with Type 1 diabetes showed moderately but significantly shorter TCRB CDR3s in all four CD4+ subsets.

Trimming removed 4 bases from V and 1 base from J; junction bases left unmatched: 10. CDR3 length: 18 amino acids. Per germline, CDR1 MGHRA and CDR2 YSYEKL. Sequenced: naive CD4+ T cells from blood. The J gene is TRBJ1-1, the V gene TRBV4-1; 12 nucleotides match TRBD1. The sequence was obtained from a woman aged 18-30 years in good health. This CDR3 is CASSPEPGQGAPNTEAFF. Here the CDR3 DNA reads TGCGCCAGCAGCCCGGAACCGGGACAGGGGGCCCCGAACACTGAAGCTTTCTTT.